The 29 T cell receptor beta chains reported below all come from one sample, sequenced in a study of tissue T cells after allogeneic stem cell transplantation. Time point meaning: mouse harvest day 7 after allogeneic transplant. Mouse grafts combined 10^7 T-cell-depleted bone marrow cells with 10^6 splenic CD5+ T cells. TCRdb keeps only in-frame clones here, not all; method: immunoSEQ multiplex PCR. The table records around 7,700 clones, about 47% of them present only once. The material sequenced was gut tissue. The receptors here all came from a female BALB/c mouse given C57BL/6 T cells with graft-versus-host disease after an allogeneic hematopoietic cell transplant.

This clone is labeled medium-sized. Genes and germline are mouse. The CDR3 is cut off 1 residue early in the read; its end comes from the germline J gene. The chain employs TRBV23 and TRBJ1-4; TRBD1 is taken as the D call from the table, unchecked against the DNA. From germline, CDR1 is KGHTA and CDR2 FQNQQP. The CDR3 runs 16 residues. The CDR3 loop reads CSSSHSGTGGRERLFF. The CDR3 DNA, read in part, is TGCTCCAGCAGTCACTCCGGGACAGGGGGACGGGAAAGATTATTT.

This clone occurred once. Gene names follow the mouse nomenclature. The sequenced fragment ends 1 residue before the CDR3 boundary, so the rest is inferred from the germline J gene. V usage is TRBV26 and J usage is TRBJ2-7; TRBD1 aligns across 8 bases. The CDR3 spans 15 residues. After removal of 2 bases from V and 1 base from J, the junction contained 4 bases not matched to a gene. CDR1 is KGHPV and CDR2 is FQNQEV in the germline V gene (reference sequence). The CDR3 sequence is CASSLTGGYSYEQYF. Partial CDR3 DNA: TGTGCCAGCAGTCTGACAGGGGGATATTCCTATGAACAGTAC.

Remarks on this clone: The gene names given are mouse names. The CDR3 end is not reached by the read, which stops 1 residue before it; the germline J gene fills it in. The gene calls are TRBV26 and TRBJ2-3, with 8 nucleotides matching TRBD1. CDR3 size: 15 residues. The V gene end was trimmed by 3 bases and the J gene end by 1 base; junction bases not matched to a gene: 3. The germline gives CDR1 KGHPV, CDR2 FQNQEV (reference sequence). The CDR3 DNA, read in part, is TGTGCCAGCAGTCTCCAGGGGGCTGGTGCAGAAACGCTGTAT. It yields the protein CASSLQGAGAETLY. From start to end, the CDR3 is CASSLQGAGAETLYF.

Remarks on this clone: The genes are named according to mouse. With the read ending 1 residue before the CDR3 end, the germline J gene is used to fill in that end. This chain links TRBV24 with TRBJ2-5; 8 bases fit TRBD1. There are 14 residues in the CDR3. Germline lookup yields CDR1 KGHTA and CDR2 FRNEEI. Trimming took 4 bases from V and 4 from J; bases not matched to a gene: 4. The CDR3 protein is CASSPTGEEDTQYF. The CDR3 bases that were read are TGTGCCAGCAGTCCGACAGGGGAGGAAGACACCCAGTAC.

On this clone: Germline and genes: mouse. The read terminates 1 residue ahead of where the CDR3 ends, so the germline J gene completes it. The V gene is TRBV15, the J gene TRBJ2-4; 11 bases agree with TRBD2. In germline, CDR1 is SGHND, CDR2 FRSKSL. The CDR3 totals 14 residues. The J segment lost 4 bases and the V segment lost 5 bases, leaving 2 bases of the junction unmatched. CDR3 sequence reads: CASSRGLGENTLYF. Partial CDR3 DNA: TGTGCCAGCAGTCGGGGACTGGGGGAAAACACCTTGTAC.

On this clone: The gene names given are mouse names. Read data end 1 residue before the CDR3 end; the end is taken from the germline J gene. V is TRBV26 and J is TRBJ1-4; no definite D call. Germline values: CDR1 KGHPV, CDR2 FQNQEV (reference sequence). The CDR3 spans 13 residues. V lost 4 bases and J lost 3, with 6 bases in between. CDR3 residues: CASSPTPNERLFF. The DNA read from the CDR3 is TGTGCCAGCAGTCCGACCCCCAACGAAAGATTATTT.

This clone is judged medium-sized. The genes are named according to mouse. The read finishes 1 residue shy of the CDR3 end, and the germline J gene is used to complete it. The genes are TRBV13-2 and TRBJ2-7, with D perhaps matching TRBD1 or TRBD2 (5 bases each). V was cut by 0 bases and J by 5 bases, with 6 bases left in between. The CDR3 contains 12 residues. Germline CDR1 is NNHNN and CDR2 is SYGAGS (reference sequence). The sequenced CDR3 bases are TGTGCCAGCGGTGATGCGGGGGATGAACAGTAC. Translation gives CASGDAGDEQY. The whole CDR3 reads CASGDAGDEQYF.

Of note for this clone: Mouse germline and gene names are used. From the germline J gene comes the end of the CDR3, since the read stops 1 residue before it. The chain couples TRBV3 to TRBJ2-2; no firm D call. V was shortened by 0 bases and J by 2 bases, with 4 bases between the two germline ends. Per the germline V gene, CDR1 is SNHLY and CDR2 is FYNGKV (reference sequence). CDR3 length equals 14 residues. The CDR3 is CASSLAGNTGQLYF. The part of the CDR3 DNA that was read is TGTGCCAGCAGCTTAGCGGGGAACACCGGGCAGCTCTAC.

This clone came up a few times. Gene names are mouse gene names. The sequence runs out 1 residue before the end of the CDR3; the remainder is reconstructed from the germline J gene. The V call is TRBV23, the J call TRBJ1-2. The CDR3 extends over 14 amino acids. Germline-derived CDR1 and CDR2 are KGHTA and FQNQQP. The covered CDR3 bases are TGCTCCAGCAGTCAATCCTCGACAAACTCCGACTACACC. As protein: CSSSQSSTNSDYT. The complete CDR3 sequence is CSSSQSSTNSDYTF. Full variable domain (outside the CDR3, taken from reference TRBV23 and TRBJ1-2): DAAVTQKPRYLIKMKGQEAEMKCIPEKGHTAVFWYQQKQSKELKFLIYFQNQQPLDQIDMVKERFSAVCPSSSLCSLGIRTCEAEDSALYLCSSSQSSTNSDYTFGSGTRLLVI.

About this clone: Germline and genes here are mouse. The read gets to within 1 residue of the CDR3 end, and the germline J gene fills in the rest. The rearrangement joins TRBV5 to TRBJ2-7, with TRBD2 matching over 12 bases. V lost 4 bases to trimming and J lost 0 bases; unmatched junction nucleotides: 7. CDR3 size: 17 residues. Germline V lookup: CDR1 LGHNA, CDR2 YNLKQL (reference sequence). The sequenced part of the CDR3 DNA is TGTGCCAGCAGCCTCCGGGACTGGGGGGCGAGCTCCTATGAACAGTAC. It is translated as CASSLRDWGASSYEQY. The full CDR3 reads CASSLRDWGASSYEQYF.

Comments on this clone: The genes and germline here are from mouse. CDR3 region: CASSLGSNERLFF. Incomplete CDR3 DNA: TGTGCCAGCAGCCTGGGATCCAACGAAAGATTATTT. The chain joins TRBV26 to TRBJ1-4; D not resolved. The read comes to an end 1 residue before the CDR3 does, leaving the germline J gene to fill in the end. Between the trimmed V and J ends, which lost 6 bases and 2 bases, there was a span of 7 bases. This CDR3 contains 13 residues. Germline CDR1 KGHPV, CDR2 FQNQEV (reference sequence).

This clone was found a few times. Each gene name is a mouse one. CDR3 DNA, as far as it was read: TGTGCCAGCAGTCTGTCAACAGGGGGCGACGAAAGATTATTT. Its translation is CASSLSTGGDERLF. The full CDR3 protein reads CASSLSTGGDERLFF. The chain employs TRBV24 and TRBJ1-4; 9 bases fit TRBD1. With the read ending 1 residue before the CDR3 end, the germline J gene is used to fill in that end. CDR3 length: 15 amino acids. V was clipped by 1 base and J by 6 bases; unmatched bases: 3. Germline V lookup: CDR1 KGHTA, CDR2 FRNEEI.

A remark on this clone: Gene names and germline refer to mouse. Sequencing ends 1 residue short of the CDR3 end; the germline J gene provides the rest. The chain combines TRBV3 with TRBJ2-3; 7 nucleotides line up with TRBD2. Germline CDR1 and CDR2: SNHLY and FYNGKV (reference sequence). V shed 6 bases, J shed 3 bases, and the junction held 3 bases outside the gene matches. CDR3 length: 13 residues. The covered CDR3 bases are TGTGCCAGCAGGGACTGGAAGGCAGAAACGCTGTAT. This gives the protein CASRDWKAETLY. In full, the CDR3 is CASRDWKAETLYF.

Details on this clone: These gene names are mouse names. The read halts 1 residue ahead of the CDR3 end, with the missing end drawn from the germline J gene. This chain connects TRBV3 to TRBJ2-5, with TRBD2 matching 10 bases. CDR3 length: 14 amino acids. J was trimmed by 5 bases and V by 4 bases; bases with no gene match: 3. Germline loops: CDR1 SNHLY, CDR2 FYNGKV (reference sequence). The covered CDR3 bases are TGTGCCAGCAGCTCCAGACTGGGGGGAGACACCCAGTAC. It codes for CASSSRLGGDTQY. The whole CDR3 protein is CASSSRLGGDTQYF.

As for this clone: Germline and genes here are mouse. The CDR3 extends 1 residue past the end of the read, so its final part is completed from the germline J gene. V usage is TRBV5 and J usage is TRBJ2-3; D possibly uses TRBD1 or TRBD2 (5 bases each). The CDR3 loop spans 13 amino acids. Germline values: CDR1 LGHNA, CDR2 YNLKQL (reference sequence). V dropped 4 bases and J dropped 3 bases, with 8 bases sitting between them. CDR3 loop: CASSRRGAETLYF. The part of the CDR3 DNA that was read is TGTGCCAGCAGCCGGCGGGGGGCAGAAACGCTGTAT.

Regarding this clone: Each gene name is a mouse one. The read gets to within 1 residue of the CDR3 end, and the germline J gene fills in the rest. J is TRBJ2-7 and V is TRBV5; 11 bases align to TRBD1. Trimming at V came to 2 bases and at J to 4 bases, leaving 4 bases not matched to a gene. Germline-derived CDR1 and CDR2 are LGHNA and YNLKQL (reference sequence). This CDR3 has 15 amino acids. Incomplete CDR3 DNA: TGTGCCAGCAGCCAAAGGGGACAGGGGGGGTATGAACAGTAC. This gives the protein CASSQRGQGGYEQY. The full CDR3 is CASSQRGQGGYEQYF.

In the case of this clone: Germline and genes here are mouse. The read halts 1 residue ahead of the CDR3 end, with the missing end drawn from the germline J gene. V and J are TRBV16 and TRBJ2-7, with TRBD1 as a possible D gene (6 bases). Trimming shortened V by 1 base and J by 0 bases, and 10 bases separated the two germline ends. CDR3 length equals 15 residues. CDR1 and CDR2 (germline): SGHSA, FRNQAP. The chain's CDR3 is CASSLGGRGSYEQYF. CDR3 DNA (partial): TGTGCAAGCAGCTTAGGTGGCAGGGGCTCCTATGAACAGTAC.

This clone was seen a few times. Gene labels here are mouse ones. The read falls 1 residue short of the CDR3 end, and the missing part is taken from the germline J gene. Within the sample, other DNA sequences also encode this same CDR3. The V and J genes are TRBV26 and TRBJ2-7; weak D call: TRBD1 (5 bases). The CDR3 extends over 12 amino acids. Germline V gene lookup returns CDR1 KGHPV and CDR2 FQNQEV (reference sequence). Trimming stripped 3 bases from V and 4 bases from J, with 7 bases between. CDR3 region: CASSLDRYEQYF. CDR3 DNA, as far as it was read: TGTGCCAGCAGTCTCGACAGATATGAACAGTAC.

This clone rates as medium-sized. Mouse germline and gene names are used. The read comes to an end 1 residue before the CDR3 does, leaving the germline J gene to fill in the end. V usage is TRBV23 and J usage is TRBJ1-2; the table calls TRBD1, which could not be checked here. CDR1 KGHTA and CDR2 FQNQQP come from the germline V gene. CDR3 length: 14 residues. CDR3 loop: CSSSHRQGNSDYTF. CDR3 DNA (partial): TGCTCCAGCAGTCATAGACAGGGGAACTCCGACTACACC.

By share of the sample, this clone is medium-sized. Gene names denote mouse genes. The read finishes 1 residue shy of the CDR3 end, and the germline J gene is used to complete it. The rearrangement joins TRBV12-2 to TRBJ2-7, with TRBD2 identical over 7 bases. Germline CDR1 and CDR2: SGHLS and HYDKME. The CDR3 consists of 12 residues. V was clipped by 0 bases and J by 6 bases; unmatched bases: 1. The part of the CDR3 DNA that was read is TGTGCCAGCTCTCTCCTGGGGGTTGAACAGTAC. Residues: CASSLLGVEQY. The full-length CDR3 reads as CASSLLGVEQYF.

This clone is judged medium-sized. Gene names denote mouse genes. Read coverage stops 1 residue before the CDR3 terminus; the germline J gene supplies the remainder. V gene TRBV26 combines with J gene TRBJ2-7, with 10 bases matching TRBD2. The trim removed 5 bases at V and 4 bases at J, leaving 5 bases unmatched. This CDR3 contains 14 residues. Germline V gene sequence: CDR1 KGHPV, CDR2 FQNQEV (reference sequence). The CDR3 spells CASSGLGGRYEQYF. The part of the CDR3 DNA that was read is TGTGCCAGCAGTGGTCTGGGGGGGCGATATGAACAGTAC.

This clone has only one observation. Each gene name is a mouse one. The read terminates 1 residue ahead of where the CDR3 ends, so the germline J gene completes it. The V call is TRBV26, the J call TRBJ1-6; no firm D call. TRBJ1-6 is identified as an open reading frame with a role that is uncertain. This CDR3 comprises 13 residues. The germline CDR1 and CDR2 sequences are KGHPV and FQNQEV (reference sequence). V lost 3 bases to trimming and J lost 6 bases, with 6 bases between them. CDR3 protein: CASSLGFNSPLYF. The sequenced CDR3 bases are TGTGCCAGCAGTCTAGGATTTAATTCGCCCCTCTAC.

As regards this clone: All gene names here are mouse names. CDR3 sequence: CASSQNYNSPLYF. The CDR3 DNA, read in part, is TGTGCAAGCAGCCAAAACTATAATTCGCCCCTCTAC. The V gene is TRBV16, the J gene TRBJ1-6; D is undetermined. Read coverage stops 1 residue before the CDR3 terminus; the germline J gene supplies the remainder. TRBJ1-6 is reported as an ORF; its role is uncertain. Trimming took off 5 bases at V and 3 bases at J, with 5 bases between the two ends. In germline, CDR1 is SGHSA, CDR2 FRNQAP. The CDR3 runs 13 residues.

The table lists this clone with a few counts. Each gene name is a mouse one. Coverage ceases 1 residue before the CDR3 finishes, and the germline J gene fills in the end. The rearrangement joins TRBV19 to TRBJ1-4; 9 bases fit TRBD1. This CDR3 contains 14 residues. V lost 4 bases to trimming and J lost 4 bases; unmatched junction nucleotides: 2. Germline assignment: CDR1 FNHDT and CDR2 SITEND (reference sequence). CDR3 bases read: TGTGCCAGCAGTCGACAGGGGGGCAACGAAAGATTATTT. Its translation: CASSRQGGNERLF. Given in full, the CDR3 is CASSRQGGNERLFF.

This clone was detected a few times. The gene names given are mouse names. The sequenced part of the CDR3 DNA is TGTGCCAGCAGTGATGTGGGTTCCAACGAAAGATTATTT. Protein sequence: CASSDVGSNERLF. The whole CDR3 protein is CASSDVGSNERLFF. The chain carries TRBV13-1 and TRBJ1-4; D uncertain. The CDR3 goes on 1 residue after the read ends, and that part is filled in from the germline J gene. CDR3 length: 14 amino acids. V lost 0 bases and J lost 1, with 4 bases in between. Germline CDR1 NSHNY, CDR2 SYGAGN.

For this clone: Gene names and germline refer to mouse. Coverage ceases 1 residue before the CDR3 finishes, and the germline J gene fills in the end. The chain carries TRBV26 and TRBJ1-1; no firm D call. Trimming took off 2 bases at V and 5 bases at J, with 3 bases between the two ends. Germline lookup yields CDR1 KGHPV and CDR2 FQNQEV (reference sequence). The CDR3 length is 11 residues. The CDR3 loop is CASSLGTEVFF. CDR3 DNA (partial): TGTGCCAGCAGTCTGGGGACAGAAGTCTTC.

Comments on this clone: Gene names follow the mouse nomenclature. Coverage ceases 1 residue before the CDR3 finishes, and the germline J gene fills in the end. The rearrangement links TRBV12-1 to TRBJ2-7; 11 bases map to TRBD2. V dropped 1 base and J dropped 5; count of bases not matched to a gene: 0. This CDR3 has 13 amino acids. Germline CDR1 and CDR2: SGHSN and HYEKVE. CDR3 DNA (partial): TGTGCCAGCTCTCTACTGGGGGGGCATGAACAGTAC. Translation: CASSLLGGHEQY. The whole CDR3 protein is CASSLLGGHEQYF. The entire variable domain, with the rest obtained from reference TRBV12-1 and TRBJ2-7, is as follows: DSGVVQSPRHIIKEKGGRSVLTCIPISGHSNVVWYQQTLGKELKFLIQHYEKVERDKGFLPSRFSVQQFDDYHSEMNMSALELEDSAMYFCASSLLGGHEQYFGPGTRLTVL.

Of note for this clone: Mouse gene names apply. The CDR3 end falls 1 residue outside the read, so it is completed with the germline J gene. The chain carries TRBV26 and TRBJ2-5; D is uncertain. Trimming pared 6 bases from V and 3 bases from J, leaving 4 bases between. Germline lookup yields CDR1 KGHPV and CDR2 FQNQEV (reference sequence). This CDR3 comprises 11 residues. The CDR3 DNA, read in part, is TGTGCCAGCAGACAGCAAGACACCCAGTAC. Protein sequence: CASRQQDTQY. The whole CDR3 reads CASRQQDTQYF.

Of note for this clone: Germline and genes: mouse. The read finishes 1 residue shy of the CDR3 end, and the germline J gene is used to complete it. The chain uses TRBV19 and TRBJ1-2, with TRBD1 matching over 9 bases. The length of the CDR3 is 14 residues. V lost 4 bases, J lost 0 bases, and 1 base stayed unmatched. Germline CDR1 reads FNHDT; CDR2 reads SITEND (reference sequence). CDR3 protein: CASSRDRANSDYTF. Partial CDR3 DNA: TGTGCCAGCAGTCGGGACAGGGCAAACTCCGACTACACC.